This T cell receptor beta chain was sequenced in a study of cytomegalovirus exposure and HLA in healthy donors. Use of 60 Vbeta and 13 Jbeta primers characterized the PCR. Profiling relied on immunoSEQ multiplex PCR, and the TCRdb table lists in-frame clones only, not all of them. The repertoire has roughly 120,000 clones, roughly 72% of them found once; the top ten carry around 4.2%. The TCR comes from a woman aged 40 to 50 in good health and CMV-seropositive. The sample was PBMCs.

Here the CDR3 DNA reads TGTGCCTGGACCCGCGGGGGGAGCACAGATACGCAGTATTTT. Amino acids: CAWTRGGSTDTQYF. The chain uses TRBV30 and TRBJ2-3; 8 nucleotides line up with TRBD2. The CDR3 is 14 residues long. The V segment lost 4 bases and the J segment 0 bases; nucleotides outside the gene matches: 3. CDR1 is GTSNPN and CDR2 is SVGIG in the germline V gene (reference sequence).